This TCR beta chain was found in a study of blood T cell repertoires in COVID-19. Repertoires were generated with immunoSEQ multiplex PCR, while TCRdb's copy carries only in-frame clones and drops some. The data hold approximately 160,000 clones, with around 90% observed a single time. This clone was observed a handful of times. Trimming cost V 3 bases and J 2 bases, with 20 bases left between them. CDR1 is SGHNT, CDR2 YYREEE, per germline (reference sequence). The CDR3 is 17 residues long. The chain uses TRBV5-4 and TRBJ1-2, with D maybe TRBD1 (6 bases). The sequenced sample was peripheral blood. This receptor was taken from a man in his sixties with COVID-19, enrolled during active disease. CDR3 protein: CASSSPVIQGANYGYTF. The CDR3 DNA is TGTGCCAGCAGCTCACCAGTAATACAGGGTGCGAACTATGGCTACACCTTC.